These T cell receptor beta chains were read from a single sample in a study of OX40 agonist ivuxolimab in advanced cancers. The repertoire was sequenced with immunoSEQ multiplex PCR; TCRdb's copy has only in-frame clones and lacks some. The sample has 35,000 to 40,000 clones, approximately 82% seen once. Specimen: CD4+ or CD8+ T cells sorted from blood, collected in a trial of the OX40 agonist ivuxolimab. These receptors were collected from an adult with an advanced solid tumor such as melanoma, head and neck, liver or kidney cancer. CDR3s include the opening cysteine and the closing phenylalanine or tryptophan. A D gene is named only where the DNA matches it firmly. Some rows have no size entry. The others give once, few or many, or a class for an expanded clone.

J: TRBJ2-7; D: .; size: .; V: TRBV6-1; CDR3: CASSEGPYTYEQYF; DNA: TGTGCCAGCAGTGAGGGACCTTATACCTACGAGCAGTACTTC
J: TRBJ2-5; D: .; size: .; V: TRBV4-1; CDR3: CASSQVTAETQYF; DNA: TGCGCCAGCAGCCAAGTTACAGCAGAGACCCAGTACTTC
J: TRBJ1-6; D: .; size: few; V: TRBV9; CDR3: CASSPAVNNSPLHF; DNA: TGTGCCAGCAGCCCGGCCGTAAATAATTCACCCCTCCACTTT
J: TRBJ1-1; D: .; size: .; V: TRBV30; CDR3: CAWRGRWRTNTEAFF; DNA: TGTGCCTGGAGAGGGAGATGGAGGACCAACACTGAAGCTTTCTTT
J: TRBJ2-2; D: TRBD2; size: few; V: TRBV11-2; CDR3: CASSSRGGARELFF; DNA: TGTGCCAGCAGCTCACGGGGGGGGGCAAGGGAGCTGTTTTTT
J: TRBJ2-7; D: TRBD1; size: .; V: TRBV27; CDR3: CASGYPGQGVNHYF; DNA: TGTGCCAGCGGGTACCCGGGACAGGGGGTAAATCACTACTTC
J: TRBJ2-5; D: .; size: once; V: TRBV5-1; CDR3: CASSKTGNIFQETQYF; DNA: TGCGCCAGCAGCAAAACAGGAAATATCTTCCAAGAGACCCAGTACTTC
J: TRBJ1-5; D: .; size: few; V: TRBV2; CDR3: CASSSNQPQHF; DNA: TGTGCCAGCAGCTCAAATCAGCCCCAGCATTTT
J: TRBJ1-2; D: .; size: few; V: TRBV2; CDR3: CASSESLGSYGYTF; DNA: TGTGCCAGCAGTGAATCTCTCGGATCCTATGGCTACACCTTC
J: TRBJ2-1; D: TRBD2; size: .; V: TRBV4-1; CDR3: CASVFGGSGEYNEQFF; DNA: TGCGCCAGCGTCTTCGGGGGGAGCGGGGAGTACAATGAGCAGTTCTTC
J: TRBJ1-2; D: .; size: .; V: TRBV14; CDR3: CASSQDARQYGYTF; DNA: TGTGCCAGCAGCCAAGATGCCCGACAGTATGGCTACACCTTC
J: TRBJ2-2; D: .; size: .; V: TRBV10-1; CDR3: CASRGQGLTGELFF; DNA: TGCGCAAGCCGGGGTCAGGGATTGACCGGGGAGCTGTTTTTT
J: TRBJ1-1; D: .; size: .; V: TRBV10-3; CDR3: CAISESTRRTANTEAFF; DNA: TGTGCCATCAGTGAGTCAACCCGAAGGACAGCGAACACTGAAGCTTTCTTT
J: TRBJ2-5; D: .; size: .; V: TRBV28; CDR3: CASNEGIGTQYF; DNA: TGTGCCAGCAACGAGGGGATTGGGACCCAGTACTTC
J: TRBJ2-1; D: TRBD2; size: .; V: TRBV2; CDR3: CASNRGLADNEQFF; DNA: TGTGCCAGCAATAGGGGACTAGCGGACAATGAGCAGTTCTTC
J: TRBJ2-7; D: .; size: once; V: TRBV19; CDR3: CASSTTLSLEQYF; DNA: TGTGCCAGTAGTACCACGCTTTCTCTCGAGCAGTACTTC
J: TRBJ2-7; D: .; size: .; V: TRBV9; CDR3: CASSSRGSYEQYF; DNA: TGTGCCAGCAGTTCGAGGGGAAGCTACGAGCAGTACTTC